This passage covers 3 T cell receptor beta chains from one sample sequenced in a study of CD8+CD57+ T cells in acquired aplastic anemia. TCR beta VDJ and CDR3 were profiled, and genomic DNA was the template. TCRdb recomputed calls from the reads with MiXCR, one row per CDR3 protein. The sample lists about 220,000 distinct CDR3 sequences; approximately 35% were seen once. Sequenced input: sorted CD4+, CD8+, or CD8+CD57+ T cells (not recorded which) from PBMCs. The source is a human donor in good health, serving as a control.

This clonotype was seen a few times. This sequence joins TRBV11-1 and TRBJ2-1, with 10 bases fitting TRBD2. The length of the CDR3 is 15 residues. After removal of 7 bases from V and 4 bases from J, the junction contained 7 bases not matched to a gene. Germline-derived CDR1 and CDR2 are SGHAT and FQDESV (reference sequence). The DNA of the CDR3 is TGTGCCAGCATCCCGCGGACTAGCGGTTACAATGAGCAGTTCTTC. It codes for CASIPRTSGYNEQFF.

This sequence joins TRBV2 and TRBJ1-2; TRBD1 aligns across 10 bases. CDR1 and CDR2 (germline): SNHLY, FYNNEI. The CDR3 is made up of 15 amino acids. Germline trimming cut 3 bases from V and 4 bases from J; bases unmatched to any gene: 5. This CDR3 is CASSDRQGATYGYTF. The CDR3 DNA sequence: TGTGCCAGCAGTGACCGACAGGGGGCGACCTATGGCTACACCTTC.

As concerns this clonotype: This may be a read error, as it is one base from a much larger clone. In DNA, the CDR3 is TGCGGTGCTAGCCAAGGAAACTACGAGCAGTACTTC. Protein product: CGASQGNYEQYF. V and J are TRBV20-1 and TRBJ2-7, with D possibly being TRBD2 (5 bases). CDR3 length: 12 residues. CDR1 and CDR2 (germline): DFQATT, SNEGSKA (reference sequence).